This entry lists 12 T cell receptor beta chains sequenced from one sample in a study of vaccination and CD4 T cells after COVID-19 (dated by TCRdb to 2021 to 2024). The library was built by means of PCR. Sequencer: Illumina iSeq 100. TCR sequencing of DNA from cultured CD4+ T cells used the Oncomine TCR Beta short-read assay at the Johns Hopkins FTIC core. TCRdb reprocessed the public reads (quality trimming at Q25 with fastp, clone calling with MiXCR) and kept in-frame beta chains. Each entry merges the rows of one CDR3 protein and shows their most common DNA and genes. The sample table lists 15,000 to 20,000 distinct CDR3 sequences, approximately 48% of them with a count of one. The leading ten clones occupy roughly 2.5% of the sample. The treatment or condition label of this sample denotes: roughly 11-day PBMC culture with coronavirus spike peptide pools or control peptides (ViraFEST assay). These TCRs are of unknown antigen specificity.

This specimen was CD4+ T cells from blood, cultured in vitro, taken after SARS-CoV-2 vaccination. Receptors were obtained from a human donor who had recovered from COVID-19.

The chain carries TRBV7-2 and TRBJ2-7; 8 bases are a match to TRBD2. Germline CDR1 reads SGHTA; CDR2 reads FQGNSA. The CDR3 loop spans 15 amino acids. Trimming at V came to 1 base and at J to 6 bases, leaving 8 bases not matched to a gene. The CDR3 region has the DNA TGTGCCAGCAGCTTAGGGGGCCTAGCGGGTGGCGAGCAGTACTTC. It is translated as CASSLGGLAGGEQYF.

CDR3: CASSRLPGSAEAFF. The CDR3 coding sequence is TGTGCCAGCAGTCGTCTTCCCGGGAGCGCTGAAGCTTTCTTT. The chain has TRBV28 and TRBJ1-1; no firm D call. This CDR3 comprises 14 residues. Germline V gene sequence: CDR1 MDHEN, CDR2 SYDVKM. V was trimmed by 5 bases and J by 6 bases, leaving 16 bases between them.

This clonotype has only a few counts. V and J are TRBV15 and TRBJ2-6, with 7 positions matching TRBD2. Germline V gene sequence: CDR1 LNHNV, CDR2 YYDKDF (reference sequence). The CDR3 covers 17 residues. The V and J ends lost 3 bases and 0 bases, in that order; junction bases with no gene match: 5. Written as DNA, the CDR3 is TGTGCCACCAGCAGTTGGGGAGGGCGCTCTGGGGCCAACGTCCTGACTTTC. Translation: CATSSWGGRSGANVLTF.

This clonotype appeared a few times. The chain links TRBV20-1 to TRBJ2-3, with 14 bases that match TRBD2. This CDR3 is built from 16 residues. Per the germline V gene, CDR1 is DFQATT and CDR2 is SNEGSKA (reference sequence). After removal of 4 bases from V and 6 bases from J, the junction contained 9 bases not matched to a gene. The CDR3, as DNA: TGCAGTGCTAACAGACTAGCGGGGGGGCAACGGGATACGCAGTATTTT. It specifies CSANRLAGGQRDTQYF.

The V gene is TRBV6-5, the J gene TRBJ1-2; 10 bases agree with TRBD1. The CDR3 extends over 16 amino acids. V trimming: 4 bases; J trimming: 5 bases; junction bases outside the gene matches: 10. Germline loops: CDR1 MNHEY, CDR2 SVGAGI. The CDR3 region is CASSLRTGGATYGYTF. The CDR3 bases are TGTGCCAGCAGTTTGAGGACAGGGGGAGCGACATATGGCTACACCTTC.

The gene calls are TRBV20-1 and TRBJ2-2; 9 bases are a match to TRBD2. The V gene's germline CDR1 is DFQATT and CDR2 SNEGSKA (reference sequence). This CDR3 has 15 amino acids. V shed 1 base and J 10 bases; nucleotides not matched to a gene: 10. The CDR3 sequence is CSARVLAGRFEELFF. The DNA of the CDR3 is TGCAGTGCTAGAGTTCTAGCGGGGAGGTTTGAGGAGCTGTTTTTT.

This sequence joins TRBV7-2 and TRBJ2-5; D unclear. The CDR3 runs 13 residues. V lost 3 bases and J lost 5, with 10 bases in between. Germline V gives CDR1 SGHTA, CDR2 FQGNSA. The CDR3 DNA reads as TGTGCCAGCAGCTTCTCTACCCGGGAGACCCAGTACTTC. It specifies CASSFSTRETQYF.

This clonotype was counted only a few times. V usage is TRBV7-2 and J usage is TRBJ2-1; 10 bases match TRBD2. The CDR3 length is 17 residues. V lost 1 base to trimming and J lost 4 bases; unmatched junction nucleotides: 7. The V gene's germline CDR1 is SGHTA and CDR2 FQGNSA. The CDR3 nucleotides are TGTGCCAGCAGCTTAGATGGACTAGCGGCCCGATACAATGAGCAGTTCTTC. It specifies CASSLDGLAARYNEQFF.

The chain is built from TRBV7-2 and TRBJ2-7; 8 bases match TRBD2. The CDR3 has 15 amino acids. Looked up from germline, CDR1 is SGHTA and CDR2 is FQGNSA. V trimming: 5 bases; J trimming: 2 bases; junction bases outside the gene matches: 8. The CDR3 DNA follows: TGTGCCAGCAGCCGCCAGGACGGGGGGGCCTACGAGCAGTACTTC. Its protein is CASSRQDGGAYEQYF.

The chain has TRBV6-1 and TRBJ2-7; D is uncertain. This CDR3 spans 15 amino acids. The ends were cut back, 6 bases at V and 2 bases at J, with 17 bases in the middle. Germline V gives CDR1 MNHNS, CDR2 SASEGT. The CDR3 nucleotides are TGTGCCAGCAGGACCGCCTCGGGCAGAACCTACGAGCAGTACTTC. It is translated as CASRTASGRTYEQYF.

This clonotype has just a few counts. The V call is TRBV7-2, the J call TRBJ1-6; D is uncertain. V dropped 5 bases and J dropped 6 bases, with 11 bases sitting between them. The germline V gene encodes CDR1 SGHTA and CDR2 FQGNSA. The CDR3 has 14 residues. For the CDR3, the DNA is TGTGCCAGCAGCCCCAACCGGGGTAATTCACCCCTCCACTTT. Translation: CASSPNRGNSPLHF.

In its sample, this clonotype was seen a few times. The chain combines TRBV7-9 with TRBJ2-2; TRBD2 matches at 10 bases. V gave up 5 bases and J gave up 5 bases; unmatched junction bases: 11. CDR1 and CDR2 (germline): SEHNR, FQNEAQ (reference sequence). This CDR3 spans 17 amino acids. The CDR3 reads CASSRSGASGSTGELFF. The CDR3, as DNA: TGTGCCAGCAGCCGGTCGGGGGCTAGCGGGAGTACCGGGGAGCTGTTTTTT.